This T cell receptor (beta chain) came from a study of T cell responses to AZD1222 COVID-19 vaccine. The study's findings and limits: The donor group comprised mostly white British people and more females; the analysis possibly underestimated clonal diversity.

With regard to this clone: Its target is not known.

Generated by immunoSEQ multiplex PCR, the TCRdb table keeps only in-frame clones and is missing some. Of 150,000 to 180,000 clones in the sample, about nine tenths were seen once. Per germline, CDR1 SQVTM and CDR2 ANQGSEA. The length of the CDR3 is 13 residues. With 4 bases removed from V and 0 bases from J, the gap between germline ends came to 8 bases. This clonotype was sampled from an adult who received the AZD1222 COVID-19 vaccine. The starting material was peripheral blood, obtained 28 days after the second AZD1222 dose. The chain joins TRBV29-1 to TRBJ2-3, with D unresolved. This CDR3 reads CSVVRISTDTQYF. In nucleotides, the CDR3 is TGCAGCGTTGTTCGGATAAGCACAGATACGCAGTATTTT.